The clone carrying this TCR beta chain came up a few times. Germline and junction disagree at one end, which may indicate a read error. CDR3 length equals 16 residues. Germline CDR1 reads SGHRS; CDR2 reads YFSETQ. Template switching added a universal primer site; cDNA carried unique molecular identifiers. From the 5' RACE reads, TCRdb called clonotypes with MiXCR, one entry per CDR3 protein. Of approximately 890,000 distinct CDR3 sequences in the sample, over 9% are singletons; the top ten hold 1.5% to 2%. These data originate in a study of identical twins. This sample was also put to use in a study of yellow fever vaccine responses in identical twins.

Sequencing input: PBMCs. The rearrangement joins TRBV5-1 to TRBJ1-1; unclear D gene. The TCR was taken from a young woman in good health. CDR3 sequence reads: CASSLVPVDGNTEAFF. The CDR3 DNA reads TGCGCCAGCAGTTTGGTCCCCGTGGACGGGAACACTGAAGCTTTCTTT.